Below are 4 T cell receptor beta chains sequenced from a single sample in a study of long-term antiretroviral therapy in people with HIV. Researchers ran immunoSEQ v3.0 at survey level. Profiling relied on immunoSEQ multiplex PCR, and the TCRdb table lists in-frame clones only, not all of them. Of under 50,000 clones listed, about 94% were seen once; the top ten hold 2.2%. The sample in question was unsorted PBMCs, obtained about 9 years after starting antiretroviral therapy. These receptors were collected from a young man with HIV.

V is TRBV11-3 and J is TRBJ2-1, with unresolved D. The germline CDR1 and CDR2 sequences are SGHNT and YENEEA. Trimming took 9 bases from V and 10 from J, leaving 16 bases between them. This CDR3 contains 12 residues. This CDR3 is CASVGPVSEQFF. As DNA, the CDR3 is TGTGCCAGTGTGGGCCCTGTGTCCGAGCAGTTCTTC.

This chain links TRBV9 with TRBJ2-4; 7 positions agree with TRBD1. Germline V lookup: CDR1 SGDLS, CDR2 YYNGEE. The CDR3 extends over 15 amino acids. The V gene end was trimmed by 1 base and the J gene end by 4 bases; junction bases not matched to a gene: 5. This CDR3 reads CASSVSGTEKNIQYF. The CDR3 nucleotides read TGTGCCAGCAGCGTATCCGGGACAGAAAAAAACATTCAGTACTTC.

This chain joins TRBV6-5 and TRBJ1-1; no reliable D call. The ends were cut back, 6 bases at V and 4 bases at J, with 18 bases in the middle. Germline loops: CDR1 MNHEY, CDR2 SVGAGI. CDR3 size: 15 residues. The CDR3 DNA follows: TGTGCCAGCAGCCTCTTGGGGAAGAGGATCACTGAAGCTTTCTTT. This sequence encodes CASSLLGKRITEAFF.

The rearrangement links TRBV5-4 to TRBJ1-6, with TRBD1 matching 7 bases. Germline V CDR1 and CDR2: SGHNT, YYREEE (reference sequence). The trim removed 0 bases at V and 7 bases at J, leaving 1 base unmatched. There are 14 residues in the CDR3. CDR3 residues: CASSLEQGNSPLHF. For the CDR3, the DNA is TGTGCCAGCAGCTTGGAACAGGGGAATTCACCCCTCCACTTT.